This T cell receptor beta chain was obtained from a study of blood T cells in healthy people across ages. Total RNA extracted from each sample amounted to at least 6 micrograms. The CDR3 runs to 14 residues. The germline V gene encodes CDR1 MNHEY and CDR2 SVGAGI. Sample-barcoded 5' priming and a J-beta primer mix drove a second PCR of about 6 to 12 cycles. TCRdb re-called the 5' RACE reads with MiXCR, one entry per CDR3 protein. In the table there are over 750,000 distinct CDR3 sequences, roughly 25% of which are singletons. The same data also contributed to another study, on T cells of mothers and their children. That source reports: The authors used all extracted RNA for cDNA synthesis, at 1.5 ug per 15 ul.

The gene calls are TRBV6-5 and TRBJ2-5, with D perhaps matching TRBD2 (6 bases). The J call may be faulty, since TRBJ2-1 better matches the DNA end. The TCR comes from a boy between 10 and 17 years old in good health. The source material was blood. The CDR3 region is CASSSTRDLNEQFF. CDR3 bases: TGTGCCAGCAGTTCAACCCGGGACTTAAATGAGCAGTTCTTC.